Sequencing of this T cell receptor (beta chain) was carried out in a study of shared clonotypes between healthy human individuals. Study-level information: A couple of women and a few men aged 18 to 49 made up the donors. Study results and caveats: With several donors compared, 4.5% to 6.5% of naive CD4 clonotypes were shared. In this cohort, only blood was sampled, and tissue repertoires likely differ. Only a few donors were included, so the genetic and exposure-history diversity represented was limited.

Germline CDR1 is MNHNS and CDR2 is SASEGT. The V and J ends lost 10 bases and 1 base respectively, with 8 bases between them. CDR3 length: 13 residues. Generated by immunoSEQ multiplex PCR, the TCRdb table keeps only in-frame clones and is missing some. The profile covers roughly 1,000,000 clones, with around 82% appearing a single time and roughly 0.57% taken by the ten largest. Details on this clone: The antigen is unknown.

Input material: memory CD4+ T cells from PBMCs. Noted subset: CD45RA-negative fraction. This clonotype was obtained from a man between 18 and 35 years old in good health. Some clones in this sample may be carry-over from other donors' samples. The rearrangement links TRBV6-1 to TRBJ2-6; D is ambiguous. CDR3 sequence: CATQASGANVLTF. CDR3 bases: TGTGCCACCCAGGCGTCTGGGGCCAACGTCCTGACTTTC.